Listed here are 9 T cell receptor beta chains from one sample, sequenced in a study of Ad26.COV2.S vaccination and SARS-CoV-2 variants. Treatment specified: over 15 received Ad26.COV2.S at low or high dose, single or two shots; 5 received placebo; per-sample allocation not given. Samples came from day 63 after the first vaccine or placebo injection. The repertoire was sequenced with immunoSEQ multiplex PCR; TCRdb's copy has only in-frame clones and lacks some. The sample records around 340,000 clones, 88% being singletons. The sample was peripheral blood, taken in a trial of Ad26.COV2.S vaccine versus placebo. These receptors were collected from a person aged 18 to 65 who received the Ad26.COV2.S COVID-19 vaccine or a placebo.

This chain uses TRBV19 with TRBJ2-2, with D possibly TRBD2 on 6 matching bases. V shed 8 bases and J shed 5 bases, with 15 bases lying between them. In germline, CDR1 is LNHDA, CDR2 SQIVND (reference sequence). The CDR3 is 14 amino acids. The CDR3 DNA reads as TGTGCCAGTCTCGGGAGCGACCTTACCGGGGAGCTGTTTTTT. Translating gives CASLGSDLTGELFF.

This clone was detected once. CDR3 residues: CASSYPHAEQYF. CDR3 coding DNA: TGTGCCAGCAGTTACCCCCACGCCGAGCAGTACTTC. This rearrangement joins TRBV6-5 to TRBJ2-7; the D is unclear. Trimming removed 2 bases from V and 6 bases from J, with 8 bases in between. This CDR3 contains 12 residues. CDR1 and CDR2 (germline): MNHEY, SVGAGI.

The gene calls are TRBV5-1 and TRBJ2-5; TRBD1 agrees at 8 bases. This CDR3 has 14 residues. The germline V gene encodes CDR1 SGHRS and CDR2 YFSETQ. V dropped 4 bases and J dropped 6; count of bases not matched to a gene: 8. CDR3: CASSQDPGGQTQYF. CDR3 bases: TGCGCCAGCAGCCAAGACCCAGGGGGCCAGACCCAGTACTTC.

CDR3 nucleotide sequence: TGTGCCAGCAGCCAGAGAGCGGGAGCCTACGAGCAGTACTTC. Translated, it gives CASSQRAGAYEQYF. The chain links TRBV7-3 to TRBJ2-7, with 8 bases fitting TRBD2. The germline V gene has CDR1 SGHTA and CDR2 FQGTGA. V shed 5 bases and J 2 bases; nucleotides not matched to a gene: 5. This CDR3 comprises 14 residues.

This clone was recorded once. The rearrangement joins TRBV29-1 to TRBJ2-3; 7 nucleotides align to TRBD1. The CDR3 runs to 13 residues. CDR1 is SQVTM, CDR2 ANQGSEA, per germline. With 3 bases clipped from V and 1 base from J, the junction kept 1 base outside the gene matches. CDR3 sequence (DNA): TGCAGCGTTGACGGACAGGGCACAGATACGCAGTATTTT. Translation: CSVDGQGTDTQYF.

J is TRBJ2-1 and V is TRBV29-1, with 10 bases identical to TRBD1. Looked up from germline, CDR1 is SQVTM and CDR2 is ANQGSEA. The CDR3 runs to 17 residues. Trimming at V came to 4 bases and at J to 4 bases, leaving 13 bases not matched to a gene. The CDR3 region has the DNA TGCAGCGTTGCCCACTTCCCGGGACAGGGGATATACAATGAGCAGTTCTTC. This codes for CSVAHFPGQGIYNEQFF.

In this sample, this clone turned up once. The CDR3 nucleotides read TGTGCCAGTAACCCGACAGGGACCTATGGCTACACCTTC. It is translated as CASNPTGTYGYTF. The chain uses TRBV19 and TRBJ1-2; 7 bases map to TRBD1. CDR3 length equals 13 residues. Per germline, CDR1 LNHDA and CDR2 SQIVND (reference sequence). The V segment lost 7 bases and the J segment 4 bases; nucleotides outside the gene matches: 6. The variable domain in full, with the rest retrieved from reference TRBV19 and TRBJ1-2, is DGGITQSPKYLFRKEGQNVTLSCEQNLNHDAMYWYRQDPGQGLRLIYYSQIVNDFQKGDIAEGYSVSREKKESFPLTVTSAQKNPTAFYLCASNPTGTYGYTFGSGTRLTVV.

The chain combines TRBV11-3 with TRBJ2-1; possibly TRBD2 for D (5 bases). CDR3 length: 14 amino acids. The germline CDR1 and CDR2 sequences are SGHNT and YENEEA. V was clipped by 4 bases and J by 0 bases, with 7 bases between them. The CDR3 region has the DNA TGTGCCAGCAGCTCCAGCGGCTCCTACAATGAGCAGTTCTTC. The encoded protein is CASSSSGSYNEQFF.

This clone showed up just a few times. The chain carries TRBV7-9 and TRBJ1-5; tentative D call: TRBD1 (6 bases). The CDR3 sequence is 15 residues long. Germline V gene data show CDR1 as SEHNR and CDR2 as FQNEAQ (reference sequence). Trimming shortened V by 5 bases and J by 11 bases, and 22 bases separated the two germline ends. CDR3 DNA sequence: TGTGCCAGCAGCCCGGGACATCGACTCCTCGGGGCCCAGCATTTT. Its translation is CASSPGHRLLGAQHF.